Below are 30 T cell receptor beta chains sequenced from a single sample in a study of blood T cell repertoires in COVID-19. Measured with immunoSEQ multiplex PCR; TCRdb has only the in-frame clones, and not every one. Here the sample spans about 310,000 clones, approximately 89% being singletons. The sequenced sample was PBMCs or T cells enriched from blood (not recorded which). These receptors all come from a woman in her 40s who had recovered from COVID-19.

This rearrangement joins TRBV9 to TRBJ2-1; the match to TRBD2 covers 11 bases. The CDR3 runs to 18 residues. Germline V gene sequence: CDR1 SGDLS, CDR2 YYNGEE. The J segment lost 8 bases and the V segment lost 3 bases, leaving 16 bases of the junction unmatched. CDR3 sequence (DNA): TGTGCCAGCAGCGCAACCGGGACTAGCGGTATATTAGGCGATGAGCAGTTCTTC. This encodes CASSATGTSGILGDEQFF.

The chain couples TRBV7-8 to TRBJ2-3; D perhaps matches TRBD2 (5 bases). The CDR3 spans 14 residues. Germline V CDR1 and CDR2: SGHVS, FQNEAQ. V was cut by 7 bases and J by 0 bases, with 11 bases left in between. The CDR3, as DNA: TGTGCCAGCATCACTTCGGGGAGCACAGATACGCAGTATTTT. Translated: CASITSGSTDTQYF.

The chain joins TRBV7-2 to TRBJ2-3; 9 bases are a match to TRBD1. V dropped 1 base and J dropped 0; count of bases not matched to a gene: 2. Germline V gene sequence: CDR1 SGHTA, CDR2 FQGNSA. The CDR3 runs to 16 residues. CDR3 nucleotides: TGTGCCAGCAGCTTAGTCGGGACAGGGAGCACAGATACGCAGTATTTT. Translating it yields CASSLVGTGSTDTQYF.

This chain connects TRBV4-3 to TRBJ2-1; 8 bases are a match to TRBD2. Germline V lookup: CDR1 LGHNA, CDR2 YSLEER. V lost 0 bases to trimming and J lost 8 bases; unmatched junction nucleotides: 9. The CDR3 is 16 residues long. The CDR3 protein is CASSQETGGGPDEQFF. The CDR3 DNA follows: TGCGCCAGCAGCCAAGAAACGGGAGGGGGGCCGGATGAGCAGTTCTTC.

V is TRBV5-1 and J is TRBJ2-5; 12 bases map to TRBD1. The CDR3 contains 15 residues. The germline CDR1 and CDR2 sequences are SGHRS and YFSETQ. J was trimmed by 5 bases and V by 3 bases; bases with no gene match: 5. The CDR3 nucleotides read TGCGCCAGCAGCTCCACCGGGACAGGGGGCGAGACCCAGTACTTC. Translation: CASSSTGTGGETQYF.

The chain uses TRBV27 and TRBJ1-4; D gene ambiguous. This CDR3 comprises 16 residues. Trimming cost V 2 bases and J 0 bases, with 10 bases left between them. The germline CDR1 and CDR2 sequences are MNHEY and SMNVEV (reference sequence). CDR3 in amino acids: CASSLQSRATNEKLFF. For the CDR3, the DNA is TGTGCCAGCAGTTTACAAAGCCGTGCAACTAATGAAAAACTGTTTTTT.

This clone was seen a handful of times. V and J are TRBV27 and TRBJ2-7; TRBD1 matches 9 bases. CDR1 is MNHEY and CDR2 is SMNVEV in the germline V gene (reference sequence). The J segment lost 3 bases and the V segment lost 5 bases, leaving 5 bases of the junction unmatched. The CDR3 spans 14 residues. The CDR3 nucleotides are TGTGCCAGCAGTATCCGGGACAGGGTCTACGAGCAGTACTTC. This encodes CASSIRDRVYEQYF.

The chain employs TRBV2 and TRBJ1-2; D ambiguous. Deletions cut 7 bases from V and 6 bases from J, with 9 bases between. The CDR3 runs 11 residues. Germline CDR1 SNHLY, CDR2 FYNNEI. The CDR3 DNA sequence: TGTGCCAGCACGGAGAGAGATGGCTACACCTTC. Translated, it gives CASTERDGYTF.

The chain uses TRBV20-1 and TRBJ2-7; D perhaps matches TRBD1 (7 bases). Trimming pared 3 bases from V and 7 bases from J, leaving 25 bases between. The CDR3 contains 16 residues. CDR1 and CDR2 (germline): DFQATT, SNEGSKA (reference sequence). As DNA, the CDR3 is TGCAGTGCTAGTTTTTCCGGCGGGACAGAGAGTTGGGAGCAGTACTTC. Translated, it gives CSASFSGGTESWEQYF.

This clone has just a few counts. The chain is built from TRBV7-9 and TRBJ2-7; TRBD2 matches 10 bases. The CDR3 spans 14 residues. Germline loops: CDR1 SEHNR, CDR2 FQNEAQ (reference sequence). With V trimmed by 4 bases and J by 5 bases, 5 bases remained unmatched. CDR3 in DNA: TGTGCCAGCAGCTCTAGCGGGAGCAGGAACGAGCAGTACTTC. Translated: CASSSSGSRNEQYF.

This clone was detected only once. This sequence joins TRBV6-2 or TRBV6-3 and TRBJ2-7; weak D call: TRBD2 (7 bases). CDR1 and CDR2 (germline): MNHEY, SVGEGT. The V end was cut by 6 bases, the J end by 1 base, with 19 bases between. This CDR3 has 16 residues. The CDR3 loop reads CASSPLSGGISYEQYF. As DNA, the CDR3 is TGTGCCAGCAGCCCTCTATCGGGGGGCATTTCCTACGAGCAGTACTTC.

The genes are TRBV5-1 and TRBJ2-2; 8 positions agree with TRBD2. After removal of 2 bases from V and 0 bases from J, the junction contained 3 bases not matched to a gene. This CDR3 spans 16 amino acids. The V gene's germline CDR1 is SGHRS and CDR2 YFSETQ. CDR3 protein: CASSFIAGSNTGELFF. Written as DNA, the CDR3 is TGCGCCAGCAGCTTCATAGCGGGGTCGAACACCGGGGAGCTGTTTTTT. The full variable domain, in which reference TRBV5-1 and TRBJ2-2 provide the parts outside the CDR3, is KAGVTQTPRYLIKTRGQQVTLSCSPISGHRSVSWYQQTPGQGLQFLFEYFSETQRNKGNFPGRFSGRQFSNSRSEMNVSTLELGDSALYLCASSFIAGSNTGELFFGEGSRLTVL.

This chain uses TRBV7-8 with TRBJ1-6, with D maybe TRBD1 (5 bases). This CDR3 has 15 residues. The germline gives CDR1 SGHVS, CDR2 FQNEAQ. V gave up 1 base and J gave up 5 bases, with 9 bases separating them. CDR3 nucleotides: TGTGCCAGCAGCTTAGGGGGCGGCGATAATTCACCCCTCCACTTT. Protein sequence: CASSLGGGDNSPLHF.

The V call is TRBV4-1, the J call TRBJ1-1, with D uncertain. CDR3 length: 13 amino acids. Germline lookup yields CDR1 MGHRA and CDR2 YSYEKL. Deletions cut 1 base from V and 7 bases from J, with 10 bases between. The CDR3 DNA is TGCGCCAGCAGCCAAGCAGCGACCGATGAAGCTTTCTTT. It encodes CASSQAATDEAFF.

V is TRBV12-3 or TRBV12-4 and J is TRBJ2-7; no definite D call. The CDR3 is made up of 13 amino acids. V lost 5 bases and J 0 bases, leaving 8 bases between the germline ends. The CDR3 sequence: CASSRSNSYEQYF. In nucleotides, the CDR3 is TGTGCCAGCAGTCGTAGCAACTCCTACGAGCAGTACTTC.

The chain combines TRBV19 with TRBJ2-7; unclear D gene. Germline loops: CDR1 LNHDA, CDR2 SQIVND (reference sequence). Trimming stripped 5 bases from V and 4 bases from J, with 6 bases between. The CDR3 is made up of 11 amino acids. The CDR3, as DNA: TGTGCCAGTAGTCACGGGTACGAGCAGTACTTC. Amino acid sequence: CASSHGYEQYF.

J is TRBJ1-5 and V is TRBV27; no clear D. The germline gives CDR1 MNHEY, CDR2 SMNVEV (reference sequence). The CDR3 sequence is 15 residues long. Trimming removed 4 bases at V and 0 bases at J, with 10 bases between. CDR3 DNA sequence: TGTGCCAGCAGTTCAAGTACCTATAGCAATCAGCCCCAGCATTTT. The encoded protein is CASSSSTYSNQPQHF.

The rearrangement joins TRBV9 to TRBJ2-7; D is possibly TRBD2 (6 bases). V lost 4 bases and J lost 1, with 15 bases in between. The CDR3 has 15 residues. The germline gives CDR1 SGDLS, CDR2 YYNGEE. The CDR3 reads CASSFGGELSYEQYF. As DNA, the CDR3 is TGTGCCAGCAGCTTTGGAGGGGAACTTTCCTACGAGCAGTACTTC.

The chain employs TRBV14 and TRBJ1-1, with 11 bases lining up with TRBD1. Trimming cost V 4 bases and J 7 bases; bases outside gene matches: 11. The V gene's germline CDR1 is SGHDN and CDR2 FVKESK. The CDR3 runs to 16 residues. In DNA form, the CDR3 reads TGTGCCAGCAGCCCGTATTGGACAGGGGGCTCTGATGAAGCTTTCTTT. It translates to CASSPYWTGGSDEAFF. Full variable domain (outside the CDR3, taken from reference TRBV14 and TRBJ1-1): EAGVTQFPSHSVIEKGQTVTLRCDPISGHDNLYWYRRVMGKEIKFLLHFVKESKQDESGMPNNRFLAERTGGTYSTLKVQPAELEDSGVYFCASSPYWTGGSDEAFFGQGTRLTVV.

The gene calls are TRBV5-8 and TRBJ2-3; 8 bases are a match to TRBD1. Germline V lookup: CDR1 SGHTS, CDR2 YDEGEE. CDR3 length equals 14 residues. Germline trimming cut 4 bases from V and 7 bases from J; bases unmatched to any gene: 8. The CDR3 region has the DNA TGTGCCAGCAGCCAGGGGGCGGGGTCAAATACGCAGTATTTT. As protein: CASSQGAGSNTQYF.

The V and J genes are TRBV7-2 and TRBJ2-7; 9 bases agree with TRBD1. Trimming took 5 bases from V and 2 from J; bases not matched to a gene: 1. Germline lookup yields CDR1 SGHTA and CDR2 FQGNSA. This CDR3 is 13 amino acids long. CDR3 in amino acids: CASSRDRAYEQYF. The CDR3, as DNA: TGTGCCAGCAGCCGGGACAGGGCCTACGAGCAGTACTTC.

The J gene is TRBJ2-1, the V gene TRBV5-1; 12 nucleotides line up with TRBD2. The CDR3 is 15 residues long. V gave up 8 bases and J gave up 8 bases; unmatched junction bases: 11. From germline, CDR1 is SGHRS and CDR2 YFSETQ. The CDR3 sequence: CASRASGGASDEQFF. For the CDR3, the DNA is TGCGCCAGTAGGGCTAGCGGGGGGGCCTCGGATGAGCAGTTCTTC.

V is TRBV29-1 and J is TRBJ2-2, with D possibly matching TRBD2 (5 bases). The CDR3 is 13 amino acids. Germline values: CDR1 SQVTM, CDR2 ANQGSEA. V lost 5 bases and J 6 bases, leaving 13 bases between the germline ends. CDR3 protein: CSVLRGGAGELFF. In DNA, the CDR3 is TGCAGCGTTCTCCGCGGAGGCGCCGGGGAGCTGTTTTTT.

The rearrangement joins TRBV3-1 (or the pseudogene TRBV3-2) to TRBJ2-7; 8 nucleotides agree with TRBD2. V shed 1 base and J 5 bases; nucleotides not matched to a gene: 10. The CDR3 is 16 residues long. Germline CDR1 is LGHDT and CDR2 is YNNKEL (reference sequence). CDR3 in DNA: TGTGCCAGCAGCCAAGTAGGGCCGGGAGGGCCAGACGAGCAGTACTTC. This gives the protein CASSQVGPGGPDEQYF.

The chain recombines TRBV7-2 with TRBJ1-6, with D perhaps TRBD1 (5 bases). CDR1 and CDR2 (germline): SGHTA, FQGNSA. V gave up 0 bases and J gave up 10 bases, with 16 bases separating them. The CDR3 runs to 16 residues. The CDR3 loop reads CASSLATDSDGSPLHF. Written as DNA, the CDR3 is TGTGCCAGCAGCTTAGCCACCGACAGCGACGGGTCACCCCTCCACTTT.

The chain joins TRBV25-1 to TRBJ1-6; D is uncertain. This CDR3 has 13 amino acids. V shed 5 bases and J shed 7 bases, with 9 bases lying between them. Per germline, CDR1 MGHDK and CDR2 SYGVNS. The CDR3 region is CASSSLANSPLHF. In DNA, the CDR3 is TGTGCCAGCAGTAGTCTGGCCAATTCACCCCTCCACTTT.

The chain recombines TRBV19 with TRBJ2-7; 8 bases map to TRBD1. Germline values: CDR1 LNHDA, CDR2 SQIVND (reference sequence). The V and J ends lost 5 bases and 7 bases, in that order; junction bases with no gene match: 10. CDR3 size: 14 residues. The CDR3 coding sequence is TGTGCCAGTAGTCCACGACAGGGGCCGGGGGAGCAGTACTTC. It specifies CASSPRQGPGEQYF.

The V and J genes are TRBV7-9 and TRBJ1-2; 7 bases are a match to TRBD1. Germline assignment: CDR1 SEHNR and CDR2 FQNEAQ (reference sequence). Trimming removed 4 bases from V and 5 bases from J; junction bases left unmatched: 4. CDR3 length: 13 amino acids. CDR3 nucleotides: TGTGCCAGCAGCTGGGACAGTACTTATGGCTACACCTTC. Translation: CASSWDSTYGYTF.

The CDR3 bases are TGTGCCAGCAGCGCCCGACCGGGACAGACCTACGAGCAGTACTTC. It encodes CASSARPGQTYEQYF. V is TRBV9 and J is TRBJ2-7; the match to TRBD1 covers 7 bases. Germline V gene lookup returns CDR1 SGDLS and CDR2 YYNGEE. The CDR3 has 15 amino acids. Germline trimming cut 3 bases from V and 2 bases from J; bases unmatched to any gene: 8.

The rearrangement joins TRBV5-4 to TRBJ1-5; the D gene is possibly TRBD1 (6 bases). Germline CDR1 is SGHNT and CDR2 is YYREEE (reference sequence). The V and J ends lost 0 bases and 6 bases respectively, with 10 bases between them. This CDR3 contains 14 residues. CDR3 sequence (DNA): TGTGCCAGCAGCTTGGGGGGGGGCGGTCAGCCCCAGCATTTT. Encoded protein: CASSLGGGGQPQHF.